One sample yielded the 23 T cell receptor beta chains listed below, sequenced in a study of cytotoxic CD8 clonotypes in ibrutinib-treated CLL. The table came from immunoSEQ multiplex PCR; TCRdb's copy has only in-frame clones and leaves some out. The sample lists about 160,000 clones, roughly four fifths occurring once. Sequenced material: PBMCs, taken after 24 months of ibrutinib treatment. All receptors come from a human donor with chronic lymphocytic leukemia.

The J gene is TRBJ1-1, the V gene TRBV2; 7 bases fit TRBD1. The CDR3 spans 16 residues. The V gene's germline CDR1 is SNHLY and CDR2 FYNNEI. Trimming at V came to 7 bases and at J to 4 bases, leaving 15 bases not matched to a gene. CDR3 in DNA: TGTGCCAGCACCTCCGACAGGGTTAGGCATAGCACTGAAGCTTTCTTT. Encoded protein: CASTSDRVRHSTEAFF.

V usage is TRBV28 and J usage is TRBJ1-2; a possible D gene is TRBD1 (5 bases). Per the germline V gene, CDR1 is MDHEN and CDR2 is SYDVKM. V was clipped by 7 bases and J by 4 bases, with 19 bases between them. The length of the CDR3 is 15 residues. CDR3 coding DNA: TGTGCCAGCACTATCTGGGGGGGAGGCAGCTATGGCTACACCTTC. Residues: CASTIWGGGSYGYTF.

The CDR3 region has the DNA TGTGCCACCACCGGACTAGCGACAACCGAGCAGTACTTC. Its translation: CATTGLATTEQYF. V gene TRBV10-3 combines with J gene TRBJ2-7; 9 nucleotides align to TRBD2. Germline trimming cut 10 bases from V and 6 bases from J; bases unmatched to any gene: 10. The CDR3 length is 13 residues. The germline V gene has CDR1 ENHRY and CDR2 SYGVKD.

This clone was picked up a small number of times. The chain joins TRBV6-1 to TRBJ2-5, with D perhaps matching TRBD1 (6 bases). Germline CDR1 is MNHNS and CDR2 is SASEGT. The CDR3 covers 15 residues. V was shortened by 4 bases and J by 1 base, with 13 bases between the two germline ends. CDR3 in amino acids: CASSGPRTVQETQYF. The CDR3, as DNA: TGTGCCAGCAGTGGCCCTCGGACAGTCCAAGAGACCCAGTACTTC.

J is TRBJ2-1 and V is TRBV4-3, with TRBD1 matching over 10 bases. Germline CDR1 and CDR2: LGHNA and YSLEER. The CDR3 runs to 17 residues. J gave up 3 bases and V 3 bases, and 8 bases lay outside the gene matches. CDR3 protein: CASSQDLDRGGYNEQFF. Here the CDR3 DNA reads TGCGCCAGCAGCCAGGACCTGGACAGGGGGGGCTACAATGAGCAGTTCTTC.

CDR3 sequence: CASSLGRLYEQYF. The CDR3 DNA sequence: TGCGCCAGCAGCTTGGGGCGCCTCTACGAGCAGTACTTC. V gene TRBV5-1 combines with J gene TRBJ2-7; unclear D gene. Trimming left V 0 bases short and J 3 bases short, with 7 bases between. From germline, CDR1 is SGHRS and CDR2 YFSETQ. The CDR3 has 13 residues.

This chain joins TRBV4-1 and TRBJ1-2, with D uncertain. This CDR3 is 14 amino acids long. The V end lost 4 bases, the J end lost 6 bases, and 15 bases lay between the germline ends. Germline V gene sequence: CDR1 MGHRA, CDR2 YSYEKL. The CDR3 sequence: CASSPPRRLDGYTF. DNA of the CDR3: TGCGCCAGCAGCCCGCCCCGCAGGCTAGATGGCTACACCTTC.

The rearrangement joins TRBV5-1 to TRBJ2-7; 7 bases map to TRBD1. Germline CDR1 and CDR2: SGHRS and YFSETQ. Trimming removed 0 bases from V and 2 bases from J; junction bases left unmatched: 2. This CDR3 contains 14 residues. The DNA for the CDR3 is TGCGCCAGCAGCTTGGGGACAGGAACCTACGAGCAGTACTTC. Its translation: CASSLGTGTYEQYF. Filled out from reference TRBV5-1 and TRBJ2-7, the complete variable domain reads KAGVTQTPRYLIKTRGQQVTLSCSPISGHRSVSWYQQTPGQGLQFLFEYFSETQRNKGNFPGRFSGRQFSNSRSEMNVSTLELGDSALYLCASSLGTGTYEQYFGPGTRLTVT.

The V gene is TRBV10-3, the J gene TRBJ1-1; 10 bases line up with TRBD1. The germline V gene has CDR1 ENHRY and CDR2 SYGVKD. V trimming: 3 bases; J trimming: 7 bases; junction bases outside the gene matches: 5. CDR3 size: 14 residues. CDR3 residues: CAISDADRGVEAFF. Written as DNA, the CDR3 is TGTGCCATCAGTGATGCGGACAGGGGGGTTGAAGCTTTCTTT.

The V call is TRBV28, the J call TRBJ2-7; TRBD1 matches at 7 bases. CDR1 and CDR2 (germline): MDHEN, SYDVKM. This CDR3 has 13 amino acids. V trimming: 3 bases; J trimming: 6 bases; junction bases outside the gene matches: 5. The CDR3 region is CASSFGTVAEQYF. CDR3 coding DNA: TGTGCCAGCAGTTTCGGGACAGTAGCCGAGCAGTACTTC.

The chain links TRBV9 to TRBJ2-3; a possible D gene is TRBD2 (7 bases). The CDR3 is 15 amino acids. Germline loops: CDR1 SGDLS, CDR2 YYNGEE. V shed 2 bases and J shed 2 bases, with 12 bases lying between them. In nucleotides, the CDR3 is TGTGCCAGCAGCGTTGGGGGGGGCACCACAGATACGCAGTATTTT. Protein product: CASSVGGGTTDTQYF.

The chain carries TRBV5-1 and TRBJ1-2; TRBD1 matches 8 bases. Germline CDR1 and CDR2: SGHRS and YFSETQ. V gave up 2 bases and J gave up 3 bases; unmatched junction bases: 6. This CDR3 spans 15 amino acids. DNA for the CDR3: TGCGCCAGCAGCTTAAGACAGGGACAGGACTATGGCTACACCTTC. Protein sequence: CASSLRQGQDYGYTF.

This chain joins TRBV7-6 and TRBJ2-1, with D tentatively TRBD2 (5 bases). Trimming stripped 1 base from V and 12 bases from J, with 13 bases between. The CDR3 consists of 13 residues. In germline, CDR1 is SGHVS, CDR2 FNYEAQ. The CDR3 reads CASSLVGGGGQFF. CDR3 sequence (DNA): TGTGCCAGCAGCTTAGTTGGTGGCGGAGGGCAGTTCTTC.

The chain carries TRBV5-1 and TRBJ1-1; tentative D call: TRBD1 (6 bases). This CDR3 is 13 amino acids long. Deletions cut 2 bases from V and 5 bases from J, with 10 bases between. CDR1 and CDR2 (germline): SGHRS, YFSETQ. Written as DNA, the CDR3 is TGCGCCAGCAGCTTAACTCAGGGGACTGAAGCTTTCTTT. As protein: CASSLTQGTEAFF.

DNA of the CDR3: TGCAGCGCCGGCCGGGGTGGCTCTGGAAACACCATATATTTT. It translates to CSAGRGGSGNTIYF. This rearrangement joins TRBV29-1 to TRBJ1-3; D is unclear. Per germline, CDR1 SQVTM and CDR2 ANQGSEA. This CDR3 spans 14 amino acids. Trimming pared 7 bases from V and 0 bases from J, leaving 13 bases between.

The rearrangement joins TRBV21-1 to TRBJ2-5; the DNA was not compared with TRBD1, the D call given in the table. TRBV21-1 is tagged as a pseudogene. The CDR3 sequence is 15 residues long. The CDR3 DNA is TGTGCCAGCAGCAGCCCGGACAAAAGAGAAGAGACCCAGTACTTC. Translation: CASSSPDKREETQYF.

The V call is TRBV6-6, the J call TRBJ2-1; no clear D gene. The CDR3 contains 16 residues. CDR1 MNHNY and CDR2 SVGAGI come from the germline V gene (reference sequence). The V gene lost 4 bases and the J gene lost 0 bases, with 13 bases spanning the gap. The CDR3 nucleotides read TGTGCCAGCAGTTGGCTTCTGATGAGCTCCTACAATGAGCAGTTCTTC. The encoded protein is CASSWLLMSSYNEQFF.

CDR3 in amino acids: CATSKWGADEQFF. In nucleotides, the CDR3 is TGTGCCACCAGCAAATGGGGGGCGGATGAGCAGTTCTTC. The chain recombines TRBV15 with TRBJ2-1; D possibly matches TRBD1 or TRBD2 (6 bases each). The germline gives CDR1 LNHNV, CDR2 YYDKDF (reference sequence). V shed 4 bases and J shed 8 bases, with 12 bases lying between them. The CDR3 spans 13 residues.

In this sample, this clone turned up many times. The genes are TRBV5-8 and TRBJ1-1; no clear D gene. The V end was cut by 5 bases, the J end by 4 bases, with 3 bases between. This CDR3 has 10 amino acids. Looked up from germline, CDR1 is SGHTS and CDR2 is YDEGEE. The CDR3 here is CASRITEAFF. The CDR3 bases are TGTGCCAGCAGAATCACTGAAGCTTTCTTT.

This clone has only one observation. The genes are TRBV20-1 and TRBJ1-2; D gene ambiguous. This CDR3 has 11 amino acids. Germline CDR1 DFQATT, CDR2 SNEGSKA (reference sequence). CDR3 loop: CSPGTNYGYTF. For the CDR3, the DNA is TGCAGCCCGGGGACTAACTATGGCTACACCTTC.

The V gene is TRBV28, the J gene TRBJ2-1; D may be TRBD1 or TRBD2 (5 bases each). The CDR3 consists of 15 residues. Germline assignment: CDR1 MDHEN and CDR2 SYDVKM. With 3 bases removed from V and 3 bases from J, the gap between germline ends came to 12 bases. CDR3 sequence: CASSFPEGYYNEQFF. The CDR3, as DNA: TGTGCCAGCAGTTTTCCCGAGGGGTACTACAATGAGCAGTTCTTC. Combining the CDR3 with reference TRBV28 and TRBJ2-1 gives the whole variable domain DVKVTQSSRYLVKRTGEKVFLECVQDMDHENMFWYRQDPGLGLRLIYFSYDVKMKEKGDIPEGYSVSREKKERFSLILESASTNQTSMYLCASSFPEGYYNEQFFGPGTRLTVL.

The chain recombines TRBV19 with TRBJ2-6; D gene uncertain. This CDR3 has 14 residues. V was clipped by 3 bases and J by 2 bases, with 5 bases between them. The germline V gene has CDR1 LNHDA and CDR2 SQIVND (reference sequence). The CDR3 nucleotides are TGTGCCAGTAGTATGGGGACTGGGGCCAACGTCCTGACTTTC. It is translated as CASSMGTGANVLTF.

The chain uses TRBV19 and TRBJ2-4; TRBD1 aligns across 9 bases. With V trimmed by 8 bases and J by 1 base, 18 bases remained unmatched. Germline V CDR1 and CDR2: LNHDA, SQIVND (reference sequence). The CDR3 sequence is 19 residues long. This CDR3 is CASFPPGQGALGAKNIQYF. In DNA form, the CDR3 reads TGTGCCAGTTTTCCGCCGGGACAGGGAGCCCTCGGGGCCAAAAACATTCAGTACTTC.